This T cell receptor beta chain was sequenced for a study of Ad26.COV2.S vaccination and SARS-CoV-2 variants. Overall study findings and caveats: People given the vaccine had a wider spike-specific TCR breadth than placebo recipients did. Possibly, TCR breadth and depth analyses underestimated total T cell responses. Substantial breadth was reported for post-vaccination spike-specific CD8+ and CD4+ T cells.

Profiling relied on immunoSEQ multiplex PCR, and the TCRdb table lists in-frame clones only, not all of them. The repertoire consists of under 250,000 clones, with around 90% occurring once and the leading ten covering 2.9%. Treatment meaning: 15 to 20 received Ad26.COV2.S at low or high dose, single or two shots; a few received placebo; per-sample allocation not given. Following the first vaccine or placebo injection, samples were taken on day 63. In regard to this clone: Its antigen remains unknown.

CDR1 and CDR2 from the germline V gene are SEHNR and FQNEAQ (reference sequence). The CDR3 contains 11 residues. Trimming stripped 5 bases from V and 6 bases from J, with 7 bases between. The TCR sequence derives from a person between 18 and 60 years old who received the Ad26.COV2.S COVID-19 vaccine or a placebo. The source was peripheral blood, collected in a trial of Ad26.COV2.S vaccine versus placebo. This chain connects TRBV7-9 to TRBJ1-1; D is ambiguous. DNA for the CDR3: TGTGCCAGCAGCCAGCCACCTGAAGCTTTCTTT. Its protein product is CASSQPPEAFF.